What follows are 10 T cell receptor beta chains derived from one specimen sequenced in a study of radiotherapy plus CTLA-4 blockade in lung cancer. Data came from immunoSEQ multiplex PCR; TCRdb stores just in-frame clones and leaves some out. This table holds tens of thousands of clones, around 75% found once. This specimen was peripheral blood, taken from a patient treated with radiotherapy plus ipilimumab. All receptors come from a human donor with non-small cell lung cancer who had stable disease on radiotherapy plus ipilimumab.

This chain links TRBV4-1 with TRBJ2-1; 8 bases are a match to TRBD1. The germline gives CDR1 MGHRA, CDR2 YSYEKL. The V segment lost 4 bases and the J segment 9 bases; nucleotides outside the gene matches: 8. The CDR3 totals 14 residues. The CDR3 DNA reads TGCGCCAGCAGCCCCCAGGGACAGGTGGTTGAGCAGTTCTTC. Translating it yields CASSPQGQVVEQFF.

In DNA, the CDR3 is TGTGCCTGGACCCCCGGGACAGAAAACTATGGCTACACCTTC. It yields the protein CAWTPGTENYGYTF. The chain combines TRBV30 with TRBJ1-2; 7 nucleotides agree with TRBD1. The V gene's germline CDR1 is GTSNPN and CDR2 SVGIG (reference sequence). This CDR3 has 14 amino acids. V was clipped by 4 bases and J by 2 bases; unmatched bases: 7.

CDR3 sequence: CASSLGTYAWETQYF. For the CDR3, the DNA is TGTGCCAGCAGCTTAGGAACTTACGCGTGGGAGACCCAGTACTTC. This sequence joins TRBV7-9 and TRBJ2-5; D gene ambiguous. V gave up 1 base and J gave up 5 bases, with 14 bases separating them. The CDR3 consists of 15 residues. Germline V gives CDR1 SEHNR, CDR2 FQNEAQ (reference sequence).

The CDR3 reads CASSFLAGSEGTQYF. CDR3 sequence (DNA): TGTGCCAGCAGCTTTCTAGCGGGGTCCGAAGGGACCCAGTACTTC. The genes are TRBV5-5 and TRBJ2-5, with 9 bases that match TRBD2. Germline CDR1 reads SGHKS; CDR2 reads YYEKEE (reference sequence). V lost 2 bases and J lost 7; bases outside the gene matches: 9. CDR3 length: 15 residues.

The CDR3 here is CASSQVGTENTEAFF. CDR3 DNA: TGTGCCAGCAGCCAGGTTGGGACAGAGAACACTGAAGCTTTCTTT. This rearrangement joins TRBV11-1 to TRBJ1-1; 7 nucleotides align to TRBD1. V dropped 5 bases and J dropped 1; count of bases not matched to a gene: 7. The CDR3 is made up of 15 amino acids. Germline V lookup: CDR1 SGHAT, CDR2 FQDESV (reference sequence).

This rearrangement joins TRBV2 to TRBJ2-1; D might be TRBD1 (6 bases). CDR3 length: 13 amino acids. Germline V gene lookup returns CDR1 SNHLY and CDR2 FYNNEI. V was shortened by 5 bases and J by 3 bases, with 8 bases between the two germline ends. The CDR3 region has the DNA TGTGCCAGCAGTTCGACAGGCTACAATGAGCAGTTCTTC. Translation: CASSSTGYNEQFF.

The CDR3 DNA is TGTGCCAGCAGCGTACGAGTAGGACTAGCATCCCCTAACGAGCAGTACTTC. This codes for CASSVRVGLASPNEQYF. The chain is built from TRBV7-9 and TRBJ2-7; 8 positions agree with TRBD2. J was trimmed by 5 bases and V by 5 bases; bases with no gene match: 17. CDR3 length: 17 amino acids. The germline gives CDR1 SEHNR, CDR2 FQNEAQ (reference sequence).

This clone is labeled medium-sized. The V call is TRBV5-1, the J call TRBJ1-1; D is ambiguous. Germline lookup yields CDR1 SGHRS and CDR2 YFSETQ. Deletions cut 0 bases from V and 5 bases from J, with 8 bases between. CDR3 length equals 13 residues. For the CDR3, the DNA is TGCGCCAGCAGCTTGGCCCTGCGAACTGAAGCTTTCTTT. Protein product: CASSLALRTEAFF.

V gene TRBV29-1 combines with J gene TRBJ2-7; D is uncertain. Germline lookup yields CDR1 SQVTM and CDR2 ANQGSEA. Trimming shortened V by 6 bases and J by 5 bases, and 20 bases separated the two germline ends. The CDR3 length is 14 residues. For the CDR3, the DNA is TGCAGCGTCGCAACCCTGACTCCCACCAACGAGCAGTACTTC. Translated: CSVATLTPTNEQYF.

The chain has TRBV7-9 and TRBJ2-5, with TRBD2 identical over 13 bases. The CDR3 has 17 amino acids. V shed 5 bases, J shed 3 bases, and the junction held 9 bases outside the gene matches. Per germline, CDR1 SEHNR and CDR2 FQNEAQ (reference sequence). The CDR3 nucleotides are TGTGCCAGCAGCACACTAGCGGGGGGGCCTTCGGAAGAGACCCAGTACTTC. Its translation: CASSTLAGGPSEETQYF.